The 18 T cell receptor beta chains given below trace back to one sample, sequenced in a study of PD-1 blockade in mismatch repair-deficient tumors. Assay: immunoSEQ multiplex PCR; the TCRdb copy retains only in-frame clones and omits some. The sample gives 35,000 or so clones, 80% to 90% of which show up once; roughly 3.5% is in the top ten. Sequencing was performed on peripheral blood, taken about 76 weeks after starting pembrolizumab. These receptors were obtained from an adult with mismatch repair-deficient cancer.

The chain recombines TRBV28 with TRBJ1-2; no definite D call. CDR1 and CDR2 from the germline V gene are MDHEN and SYDVKM. Deletions cut 6 bases from V and 2 bases from J, with 7 bases between. This CDR3 has 12 amino acids. This CDR3 reads CASRDPNYGYTF. CDR3 bases: TGTGCCAGCAGGGATCCCAACTATGGCTACACCTTC.

The rearrangement uses TRBV28 and TRBJ1-2; 8 bases match TRBD1. V lost 4 bases, J lost 4 bases, and 2 bases stayed unmatched. The CDR3 extends over 13 amino acids. The germline V gene has CDR1 MDHEN and CDR2 SYDVKM. The CDR3 DNA reads TGTGCCAGCAGTTACAGGGGGACCTATGGCTACACCTTC. Its translation: CASSYRGTYGYTF.

The chain has TRBV7-6 and TRBJ1-2; the match to TRBD1 covers 8 bases. The CDR3 extends over 13 amino acids. The V and J ends lost 6 bases and 4 bases, in that order; junction bases with no gene match: 4. Germline loops: CDR1 SGHVS, CDR2 FNYEAQ. The CDR3, as DNA: TGTGCCAGCAGACGCGGGACAGGCTATGGCTACACCTTC. Its protein is CASRRGTGYGYTF.

The rearrangement uses TRBV10-3 and TRBJ2-7, with 8 nucleotides matching TRBD1. From germline, CDR1 is ENHRY and CDR2 SYGVKD. J was trimmed by 9 bases and V by 7 bases; bases with no gene match: 14. This CDR3 is 14 amino acids long. The CDR3 bases are TGTGCCATCAAACGCCGTGGGGACGGGACAGGGCAGTACTTC. Amino acids: CAIKRRGDGTGQYF.

This chain links TRBV7-2 with TRBJ2-7; D possibly corresponds to TRBD2 (5 bases). Between the trimmed V and J ends, which lost 4 bases and 0 bases, there was a span of 16 bases. The CDR3 is 16 amino acids. CDR1 is SGHTA and CDR2 is FQGNSA in the germline V gene. The DNA for the CDR3 is TGTGCCAGCAGCTCCGATGCGGGCCAGAGCTCCTACGAGCAGTACTTC. Translation gives CASSSDAGQSSYEQYF.

The V and J genes are TRBV9 and TRBJ2-7; D possibly uses TRBD1 or TRBD2 (6 bases each). The CDR3 is made up of 15 amino acids. The V and J ends lost 0 bases and 3 bases respectively, with 13 bases between them. Germline V CDR1 and CDR2: SGDLS, YYNGEE. CDR3: CASSVEGGSRYEQYF. CDR3 sequence (DNA): TGTGCCAGCAGCGTAGAAGGGGGGAGTCGCTACGAGCAGTACTTC.

This clone has just a few counts. This chain connects TRBV15 to TRBJ1-1; 9 bases are shared with TRBD1. Germline V gene lookup returns CDR1 LNHNV and CDR2 YYDKDF (reference sequence). V trimming: 5 bases; J trimming: 0 bases; junction bases outside the gene matches: 7. The CDR3 totals 16 residues. The CDR3 region is CATSAIWTGVNTEAFF. The CDR3 region has the DNA TGTGCCACCAGCGCGATATGGACAGGGGTGAACACTGAAGCTTTCTTT.

The chain carries TRBV7-3 and TRBJ2-3; D unresolved. The CDR3 covers 12 residues. The V gene's germline CDR1 is SGHTA and CDR2 FQGTGA. V lost 5 bases and J 3 bases, leaving 6 bases between the germline ends. Here the CDR3 reads CASSDYTDTQYF. CDR3 bases: TGTGCCAGCAGCGATTATACAGATACGCAGTATTTT.

The V and J genes are TRBV2 and TRBJ2-7; TRBD1 aligns across 8 bases. V dropped 4 bases and J dropped 4; count of bases not matched to a gene: 6. Per germline, CDR1 SNHLY and CDR2 FYNNEI. This CDR3 comprises 14 residues. CDR3 amino acids: CASSARRGRYEQYF. The CDR3 DNA sequence: TGTGCCAGCAGTGCCCGCAGGGGGCGGTACGAGCAGTACTTC.

The chain combines TRBV2 with TRBJ1-1; the D is unclear. This CDR3 comprises 14 residues. Germline-derived CDR1 and CDR2 are SNHLY and FYNNEI. Trimming shortened V by 4 bases and J by 3 bases, and 12 bases separated the two germline ends. In DNA form, the CDR3 reads TGTGCCAGCAGTGCTGGGTTTGTTGACACTGAAGCTTTCTTT. Translated: CASSAGFVDTEAFF.

The V gene is TRBV5-1, the J gene TRBJ2-5; TRBD2 agrees at 7 bases. Unmatched junction bases numbered 8, after V lost 3 bases and J lost 6 bases. The CDR3 covers 14 residues. Germline V gene lookup returns CDR1 SGHRS and CDR2 YFSETQ. CDR3 region: CASSSGEGSKTQYF. DNA for the CDR3: TGCGCCAGCAGCTCCGGGGAGGGGTCAAAGACCCAGTACTTC.

The V gene is TRBV18, the J gene TRBJ2-7, with 10 bases identical to TRBD2. This CDR3 has 14 amino acids. The V and J ends lost 2 bases and 3 bases, in that order; junction bases with no gene match: 1. Per the germline V gene, CDR1 is KGHSH and CDR2 is LQKENI. CDR3 loop: CASSPGTSDYEQYF. The CDR3 DNA follows: TGTGCCAGCTCACCAGGGACTAGCGACTACGAGCAGTACTTC.

V and J are TRBV27 and TRBJ2-1; D unresolved. In germline, CDR1 is MNHEY, CDR2 SMNVEV (reference sequence). V lost 4 bases, J lost 2 bases, and 6 bases lay in between. This CDR3 is built from 13 residues. The DNA for the CDR3 is TGTGCCAGCAGTTCGAAACCCTACAATGAGCAGTTCTTC. It specifies CASSSKPYNEQFF.

This chain links TRBV5-1 with TRBJ2-7; D might be TRBD1 (6 bases). The V end lost 1 base, the J end lost 6 bases, and 14 bases lay between the germline ends. The length of the CDR3 is 14 residues. Germline V gene sequence: CDR1 SGHRS, CDR2 YFSETQ. The CDR3: CASSLTQGKGEQYF. The CDR3 region has the DNA TGCGCCAGCAGCTTGACACAGGGAAAGGGCGAGCAGTACTTC. Variable domain in full (rest from reference TRBV5-1 and TRBJ2-7): KAGVTQTPRYLIKTRGQQVTLSCSPISGHRSVSWYQQTPGQGLQFLFEYFSETQRNKGNFPGRFSGRQFSNSRSEMNVSTLELGDSALYLCASSLTQGKGEQYFGPGTRLTVT.

The chain carries TRBV7-9 and TRBJ1-2; D gene unclear. Germline lookup yields CDR1 SEHNR and CDR2 FQNEAQ (reference sequence). Trimming pared 1 base from V and 4 bases from J, leaving 10 bases between. The CDR3 is 14 amino acids. The CDR3, as DNA: TGTGCCAGCAGCTTAGTGGACGGAATCTATGGCTACACCTTC. It yields the protein CASSLVDGIYGYTF.

The chain uses TRBV5-8 and TRBJ1-1; D unresolved. The CDR3 length is 13 residues. Germline lookup yields CDR1 SGHTS and CDR2 YDEGEE. Trimming removed 1 base at V and 1 base at J, with 5 bases between. CDR3 in DNA: TGTGCCAGCAGCTTGATCCCGAACACTGAAGCTTTCTTT. The encoded protein is CASSLIPNTEAFF.

The chain combines TRBV5-4 with TRBJ2-7, with 7 nucleotides matching TRBD1. Germline CDR1 is SGHNT and CDR2 is YYREEE (reference sequence). The CDR3 contains 13 residues. Trimming at V came to 4 bases and at J to 1 base, leaving 2 bases not matched to a gene. CDR3 amino acids: CASSNRGSYEQYF. In DNA, the CDR3 is TGTGCCAGCAGCAACAGGGGATCCTACGAGCAGTACTTC.

The rearrangement uses TRBV7-9 and TRBJ2-5, with 11 bases fitting TRBD2. The junction had 10 bases not matched to a gene; V was cut back by 5 bases and J by 5 bases. This CDR3 region has 16 residues. Germline V gene lookup returns CDR1 SEHNR and CDR2 FQNEAQ (reference sequence). The DNA of the CDR3 is TGTGCCAGCAGCCTCGGGACTAGCGGAACAAGGGAGACCCAGTACTTC. Translating gives CASSLGTSGTRETQYF. Together with reference TRBV7-9 and TRBJ2-5, the CDR3 gives the full variable domain: DTGVSQNPRHKITKRGQNVTFRCDPISEHNRLYWYRQTLGQGPEFLTYFQNEAQLEKSRLLSDRFSAERPKGSFSTLEIQRTEQGDSAMYLCASSLGTSGTRETQYFGPGTRLLVL.